The 9 T cell receptor beta chains listed next were all sequenced from one sample in a study of blood T cell repertoires in COVID-19. Measured with immunoSEQ multiplex PCR; TCRdb has only the in-frame clones, and not every one. Of some 300,000 clones in the sample, approximately 90% were seen once. Material: peripheral blood. The receptors come from a woman in her 30s who had recovered from COVID-19.

The chain is built from TRBV30 and TRBJ2-3; no clear D gene. CDR1 GTSNPN and CDR2 SVGIG come from the germline V gene (reference sequence). This CDR3 is 13 amino acids long. The V and J ends lost 1 base and 5 bases respectively, with 10 bases between them. CDR3 in DNA: TGTGCCTGGAGTGCCTTTGGCCGAGATACGCAGTATTTT. Translating gives CAWSAFGRDTQYF.

The genes are TRBV7-9 and TRBJ2-2; a weak D match, TRBD2 (5 bases). The CDR3 contains 16 residues. Germline V gene data show CDR1 as SEHNR and CDR2 as FQNEAQ (reference sequence). The V and J ends lost 7 bases and 1 base respectively, with 16 bases between them. The CDR3 DNA is TGTGCCAGCACCGTCTCCCGAGCGGTGAACACCGGGGAGCTGTTTTTT. Its translation: CASTVSRAVNTGELFF. Combining the CDR3 with reference TRBV7-9 and TRBJ2-2 gives the whole variable domain DTGVSQNPRHKITKRGQNVTFRCDPISEHNRLYWYRQTLGQGPEFLTYFQNEAQLEKSRLLSDRFSAERPKGSFSTLEIQRTEQGDSAMYLCASTVSRAVNTGELFFGEGSRLTVL.

V usage is TRBV5-6 and J usage is TRBJ1-6, with D perhaps matching TRBD1 (6 bases). The CDR3 runs to 15 residues. The germline V gene encodes CDR1 SGHDT and CDR2 YYEEEE. The germline V and J ends were trimmed by 4 bases and 8 bases, with 16 bases remaining between them. Here the CDR3 reads CASSTVRDTYSPLHF. CDR3 sequence (DNA): TGTGCCAGCAGCACCGTCCGGGACACCTATTCACCCCTCCACTTT.

This rearrangement joins TRBV5-5 to TRBJ1-1, with TRBD1 matching 8 bases. In germline, CDR1 is SGHKS, CDR2 YYEKEE (reference sequence). With 3 bases clipped from V and 6 bases from J, the junction kept 7 bases outside the gene matches. The CDR3 contains 14 residues. In nucleotides, the CDR3 is TGTGCCAGCAGCTCACGACAGGGGCGATCTGAAGCTTTCTTT. It encodes CASSSRQGRSEAFF.

A note on this clone: In the same sample, other DNA sequences code for this CDR3. The rearrangement links TRBV5-1 to TRBJ1-2; 7 positions agree with TRBD1. Germline V lookup: CDR1 SGHRS, CDR2 YFSETQ. This CDR3 is built from 13 residues. J was trimmed by 6 bases and V by 0 bases; bases with no gene match: 2. CDR3 nucleotide sequence: TGCGCCAGCAGCTTGGCTACAGGGGATGGCTACACCTTC. It is translated as CASSLATGDGYTF.

This sequence joins TRBV7-9 and TRBJ1-5; D unclear. V was cut by 4 bases and J by 0 bases, with 13 bases left in between. The CDR3 sequence is 16 residues long. The germline V gene has CDR1 SEHNR and CDR2 FQNEAQ (reference sequence). The CDR3 DNA reads as TGTGCCAGCAGCTCCGGCCCGACTTATAGCAATCAGCCCCAGCATTTT. It is translated as CASSSGPTYSNQPQHF.

The chain recombines TRBV3-1 (or the pseudogene TRBV3-2) with TRBJ2-5; 8 bases map to TRBD2. Germline V gene lookup returns CDR1 LGHDT and CDR2 YNNKEL (reference sequence). Trimming at V came to 1 base and at J to 4 bases, leaving 2 bases not matched to a gene. CDR3 length: 14 amino acids. The DNA for the CDR3 is TGTGCCAGCAGCCAAGCGGCGGGAGGAGAGACCCAGTACTTC. As protein: CASSQAAGGETQYF.

This clone occurred once. The rearrangement links TRBV5-3 to TRBJ1-5; TRBD1 matches 9 bases. TRBV5-3 is placed among ORFs of uncertain function. CDR3 length equals 23 residues. With V trimmed by 0 bases and J by 3 bases, 25 bases remained unmatched. CDR3 in amino acids: CARSLDDGQGRKFDILVNQPQHF. Here the CDR3 DNA reads TGTGCCAGAAGCTTGGATGACGGACAGGGGCGTAAGTTCGATATTTTGGTCAATCAGCCCCAGCATTTT.

This clone was seen more than once but under ten times. The V gene is TRBV6-1, the J gene TRBJ1-2; the match to TRBD1 covers 7 bases. The V gene end was trimmed by 3 bases and the J gene end by 3 bases; junction bases not matched to a gene: 7. Germline CDR1 reads MNHNS; CDR2 reads SASEGT. This CDR3 has 15 residues. CDR3 nucleotides: TGTGCCAGCAGTGACCAGGCACAGGGGTACTATGGCTACACCTTC. As protein: CASSDQAQGYYGYTF.